This T cell receptor (beta chain) was identified during a study of shared clonotypes between healthy human individuals. Study summary: Three men and a couple of women, aged 18 to 49, were donors.

In the original processing: ImmunoSEQ yielded junction-only sequences lacking quality scores, so filtering differed. The protocol was immunoSEQ multiplex PCR, while the TCRdb copy is restricted to in-frame clones and leaves out a portion. Clone size and the V and J calls come from that table; the DNA yielded D and trimming. The data contain roughly 2,500,000 clones, over 85% of them singletons. The V and J ends lost 6 bases and 0 bases, in that order; junction bases with no gene match: 5. The germline gives CDR1 LNHDA, CDR2 SQIVND (reference sequence). This CDR3 spans 14 amino acids. The clonotype comes from a man aged 18 to 30 in good health. Some clones in this sample may be carry-over from other donors' samples. V usage is TRBV19 and J usage is TRBJ2-7, with TRBD2 matching over 7 bases. The sequencing sample was made of naive CD4+ T cells from PBMCs. The subset was: CD45RA+ positively selected. The CDR3 nucleotides are TGTGCCAGTAGCCCACTAGCGAACTCCTACGAGCAGTACTTC. Translated, it gives CASSPLANSYEQYF. Looking up the rest from reference TRBV19 and TRBJ2-7 gives the full variable domain: DGGITQSPKYLFRKEGQNVTLSCEQNLNHDAMYWYRQDPGQGLRLIYYSQIVNDFQKGDIAEGYSVSREKKESFPLTVTSAQKNPTAFYLCASSPLANSYEQYFGPGTRLTVT.